This T cell receptor (beta chain) was captured in a study of beta chain features in type 1 diabetes. As for the study in general: Examination covered some 110,000,000 sorted cells spanning all samples.

This clone showed up just a few times. As yet, its antigen is unknown. V was clipped by 4 bases and J by 1 base, with 15 bases between them. CDR1 is SGDLS, CDR2 YYNGEE, per germline. This CDR3 spans 16 amino acids. Broader study findings: Compared to healthy donors, patients appeared to have naive, central memory and Treg TCRB repertoires that were more alike. A pattern of fewer insertions and more deletions at VDJ junctions was seen in type 1 diabetes patients.

The whole isolated RNA underwent reverse transcription, so sequencing captured expressed TCRB transcripts. Data came from immunoSEQ multiplex PCR; TCRdb stores just in-frame clones and leaves some out. The profile shows roughly 150,000 clones, approximately 8.1% of them singletons. This chain joins TRBV9 and TRBJ2-1; tentative D call: TRBD2 (7 bases). The receptor was isolated from a man younger than 35 in good health. The sequenced sample was central memory CD4+ T cells from blood. The CDR3 sequence is CASSRGGGGSYNEQFF. CDR3 coding DNA: TGTGCCAGCAGCCGCGGCGGGGGCGGGTCCTACAATGAGCAGTTCTTC.